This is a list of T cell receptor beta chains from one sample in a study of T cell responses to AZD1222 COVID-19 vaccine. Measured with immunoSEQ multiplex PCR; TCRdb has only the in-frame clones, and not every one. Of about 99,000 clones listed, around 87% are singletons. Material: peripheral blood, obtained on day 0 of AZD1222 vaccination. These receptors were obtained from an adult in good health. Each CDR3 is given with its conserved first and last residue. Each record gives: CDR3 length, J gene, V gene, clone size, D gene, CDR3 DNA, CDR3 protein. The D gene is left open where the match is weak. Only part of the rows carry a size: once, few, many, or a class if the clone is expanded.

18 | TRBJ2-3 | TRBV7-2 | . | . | TGTGCCAGCAGCTTAGGAGGTGGGGACTTTATGGGTGGAGATACGCAGTATTTT | CASSLGGGDFMGGDTQYF
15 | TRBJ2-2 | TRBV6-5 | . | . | TGTGCCAGCAGTTACAGTACTGACAACACCGGGGAGCTGTTTTTT | CASSYSTDNTGELFF
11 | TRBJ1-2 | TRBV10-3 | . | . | TGTGCCATCAGCGACATCTATGGCTACACCTTC | CAISDIYGYTF
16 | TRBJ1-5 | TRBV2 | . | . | TGTGCCAGCAGACTCGGGTCCGGGGGGGGCAATCAGCCCCAGCATTTT | CASRLGSGGGNQPQHF
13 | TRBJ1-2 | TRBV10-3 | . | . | TGTGCCATCAGTGCCACAGGGACCTATGGCTACACCTTC | CAISATGTYGYTF
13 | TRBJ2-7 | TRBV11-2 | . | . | TGTGCCAGCAGCAAAGAAGGGTTCTACGAGCAGTACTTC | CASSKEGFYEQYF
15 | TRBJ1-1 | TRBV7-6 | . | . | TGTGCCAGCAGCCAATACCTAACAGGGAACACTGAAGCTTTCTTT | CASSQYLTGNTEAFF
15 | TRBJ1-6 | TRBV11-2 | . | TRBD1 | TGTGCCAGCAGACCGACAGGGTATACTAATTCACCCCTCCACTTT | CASRPTGYTNSPLHF
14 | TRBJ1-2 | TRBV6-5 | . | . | TGTGCCAGCAGTTATTACCAGGGGTCATATGGCTACACCTTC | CASSYYQGSYGYTF
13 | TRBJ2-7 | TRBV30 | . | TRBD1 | TGTGCCTGGCGTGGACAGGACAGGTACGAGCAGTACTTC | CAWRGQDRYEQYF
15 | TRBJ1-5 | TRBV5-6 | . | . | TGTGCCAGCAGCCCAGGCCCAGAAAGGTATCAGCCCCAGCATTTT | CASSPGPERYQPQHF
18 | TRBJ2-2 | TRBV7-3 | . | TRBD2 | TGTGCCAGCAGCCCCGGACTAGCGGGAGGATCAGGCACCGGGGAGCTGTTTTTT | CASSPGLAGGSGTGELFF
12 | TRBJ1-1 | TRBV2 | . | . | TGTGCCAGCAGTCCTCTCGCAACTGAAGCTTTCTTT | CASSPLATEAFF
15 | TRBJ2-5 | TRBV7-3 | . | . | TGTGCCAGCAGCTTAACTCCCTTCCCCCAAGAGACCCAGTACTTC | CASSLTPFPQETQYF
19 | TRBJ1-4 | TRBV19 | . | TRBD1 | TGTGCCAGCAAAACCGCCCGGACAGGCCTTTCTGCAACTAATGAAAAACTGTTTTTT | CASKTARTGLSATNEKLFF
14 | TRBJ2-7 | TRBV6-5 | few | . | TGTGCCACGAGCCCGGCGGGGATATCCTACGAGCAGTACTTC | CATSPAGISYEQYF
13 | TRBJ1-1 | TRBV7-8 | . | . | TGTGCCAGCAGACCACTAATGAACACTGAAGCTTTCTTT | CASRPLMNTEAFF
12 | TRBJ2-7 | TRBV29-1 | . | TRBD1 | TGCAGCGTTGGGGGGACAGCGCGCGAGCAGTACTTC | CSVGGTAREQYF
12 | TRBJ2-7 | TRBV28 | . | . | TGTGCCAGCAGTTTGACATCCTACGAGCAGTACTTC | CASSLTSYEQYF
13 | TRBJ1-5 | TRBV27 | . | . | TGTGCCAGCAGCAGACAGGTGAATCAGCCCCAGCATTTT | CASSRQVNQPQHF
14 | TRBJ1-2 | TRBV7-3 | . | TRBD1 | TGTGCCAGCAGCCCGACTGACAGGGAAGATGGCTACACCTTC | CASSPTDREDGYTF
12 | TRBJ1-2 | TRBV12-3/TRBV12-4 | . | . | TGTGCCAGCAGTTTCTCCAACTATGGCTACACCTTC | CASSFSNYGYTF